This T cell receptor (beta chain) was obtained from a study of CD8 T cells in ankylosing spondylitis. Overall study findings and caveats: Some motif variants were previously reported in reactive arthritis synovial fluid and blood. The authors found the disease-linked clones to be CD8+ and relatively rare in peripheral blood. Blood of patients with ankylosing spondylitis appeared to be characterized by a TCR beta motif of eight or nine highly homologous variants. Clones tied to disease were said to be significantly enriched in matched ankylosing spondylitis synovial fluid.

From germline, CDR1 is MRHNA and CDR2 SNTAGT. The CDR3 is 15 residues long. The trim removed 6 bases at V and 4 bases at J, leaving 8 bases unmatched. This clonotype was found a few times. Its specificity is not known. Library preparation for TCR beta used quantitative 5'-RACE with molecular barcodes. TCRdb reprocessed the 5' RACE reads with MiXCR, giving one entry per CDR3 protein. The sample has some 840,000 distinct CDR3 sequences, approximately 12% seen once. The clonotype originates from a male donor with ankylosing spondylitis. Specimen: blood, either unsorted or a sorted T cell fraction (not recorded which). This rearrangement joins TRBV6-4 to TRBJ2-3; 9 positions match TRBD1. Written as DNA, the CDR3 is TGTGCCAGCAGCCTCCGGGACAGGGCGTCAGATACGCAGTATTTT. It translates to CASSLRDRASDTQYF.